The source of this TCR beta chain is a study of shared clonotypes between healthy human individuals. This CDR3 is 16 amino acids long. Germline values: CDR1 LGHNA, CDR2 YNFKEQ. The J segment lost 2 bases and the V segment lost 1 base, leaving 5 bases of the junction unmatched. Produced via immunoSEQ multiplex PCR; TCRdb's table is partial and in-frame only. Here the sample spans 950,000 to 1,100,000 clones, approximately 80% being singletons. This chain uses TRBV4-2 with TRBJ2-5; TRBD2 matches 9 bases. The material sequenced was memory CD4+ T cells from PBMCs. Described subset: CD45RA-negative fraction. This TCR came from a man younger than 35 in good health. Some clones in this sample may be carry-over from other donors' samples. The CDR3: CASSQGGGRVQETQYF. CDR3 bases: TGTGCCAGCAGCCAAGGTGGCGGGAGGGTACAAGAGACCCAGTACTTC.